A single T cell receptor (beta chain) is shown here with its context. Its antigen specificity is not known. One end of the junction is discordant with germline, which a read error may explain. The germline V gene gives CDR1 as MGHDK and CDR2 as SYGVNS. The cysteine opens and the phenylalanine closes a CDR3 of 16 amino acids. Just CDR3 DNA is preserved here, 48 bases in frame from base 1. TCR beta CDR3 regions were amplified from RNA transcripts for repertoire sequencing. HTBI primers and the Qiagen OneStep RT-PCR kit were used in a first-round RT-PCR, which was followed by a second-round multiplex PCR, size selection and purification. Libraries were sequenced paired-end with 100 bp reads on an Illumina HiSeq2000. The original pipeline was this. SOAPnuke was used to process the reads, removing any read that contained adapters or uncalled bases, had a mean Phred below 15, or lacked an exact match to the constant primer or identifier. COPE v1.2.5 was used to merge the high-quality paired reads. Each unique nucleotide sequence was treated as a clonotype, and MiTCR v1.1 was used to align the clonotypes to the IMGT TRB V, D and J references. The analysis was limited to V-J combinations with a frequency above 0.0001, which together covered 99.2% of repertoires. For each V-J combination, a TCR clonal expansion and chaos score was defined as the ratio of F50 clonal expansion to chaos observed in the TCRdist matrix. Features were reduced by Welch's t-statistics and random forest to about a dozen V-J combinations, which fed a naive Bayes classifier. The similarity between thyroid and blood repertoires was quantified using the Morisita-Horn index. Using fastp at Q25 and MiXCR, TCRdb reprocessed the public reads and kept productive beta chains. Each CDR3 protein gets just one entry, which takes the most common genes and DNA from the rows behind it. The V and J calls here are based on TCRdb, not the publication. The sample table holds 660,000 or so distinct CDR3 sequences, of which more than 40% were seen once. The leading ten clones occupy more than 2.5% of the sample.

The data are from a study of Graves' ophthalmopathy and Graves' hyperthyroidism (dated by TCRdb to the late 2010s). About the investigation overall: Peripheral blood was collected at initial diagnosis, prior to any treatment. TCR beta repertoire signatures were used to distinguish Graves' ophthalmopathy from Graves' hyperthyroidism and to predict progression to ophthalmopathy. In total, 135 blood samples were TCR-sequenced: around 42 ophthalmopathy, approximately 80 hyperthyroidism and about 17 hyperthyroidism-to-ophthalmopathy patients. To explore V-J signatures that distinguish ophthalmopathy from hyperthyroidism, a discovery set of about 99 patients was enrolled, made up of 43 with ophthalmopathy and some 60 with stable hyperthyroidism. For independent validation, a separate cohort was made up of around 19 hyperthyroidism patients plus 17 patients who later progressed from hyperthyroidism to ophthalmopathy. In more than five hyperthyroidism patients, T-cell repertoires of thyroid tissue and blood were compared. Following sample collection, hyperthyroidism patients were given methimazole at a starting dose of 30 mg daily, and ophthalmopathy patients were given high-dose intravenous methylprednisolone.

The ophthalmopathy patients had moderately to severely active disease, with a Clinical Activity Score of 3 or higher, a NOSPECS grade of 4 or higher, and a disease duration of less than 3 months. Patients were excluded if they had other autoimmune diseases, uncontrolled infections, pregnancy or lactation. Clinical symptoms, serum thyroxine, TRAb, thyroid ultrasound and orbital computed tomography formed the basis of the diagnosis. PBMCs were isolated from about 9.2 ml of fresh peripheral blood by Ficoll-Paque density gradient centrifugation. Total RNA was extracted with Trizol reagent and quality-checked on an Agilent 2100 Bioanalyzer. Results and caveats for the whole study, not just this receptor: Most expanded thyroid clonotypes with a frequency above 0.001 also appeared in blood, which suggests that blood repertoires may reflect the immune response in the thyroid. Ophthalmopathy was separated from stable hyperthyroidism by the 13-signature model with just under 90% sensitivity and about 81% specificity in cross-validation and with 80%/75% in the test set. No statistical method was used to set the sample size in advance, and the investigators knew which group each participant was assigned to. In validation, the model predicted ophthalmopathy progression with about 70% sensitivity and approximately 78% specificity; more than ten predicted patients were CT-confirmed with GO in a median of approximately 6.5 months.

This chain joins TRBV25-1 to TRBJ1-1; TRBD1 is a weak D gene call, 5 bases matching. The sequencing input was peripheral blood. The receptor's source is an adult man with Graves' ophthalmopathy. The sequence in DNA is TGTGCCACCAGTGACCCCCCCGAGGGACCCGGAACTGAAGCTTTCTTT. This is translated as CATSDPPEGPGTEAFF.